A selection of T cell receptor beta chains follows, all from one sample in a study of blood T cell repertoires in COVID-19. The repertoire was sequenced with immunoSEQ multiplex PCR; TCRdb's copy has only in-frame clones and lacks some. Of around 300,000 clones in the sample, roughly 86% were seen once. Sequencing was done on a sample of PBMCs or T cells enriched from blood (not recorded which). The source of these receptors is a woman younger than 45 who had recovered from COVID-19. The conserved cysteine and the conserved F or W are not part of the CDR3 here.

j_call	v_call	cdr3_aa
TRBJ2-1	TRBV11-1	ASSLVAGSYNEQF
TRBJ1-1	TRBV4-1	ASSQGPGAGTEAF
TRBJ2-5	TRBV3-1/TRBV3-2	ASSPESGLSQY
TRBJ1-2	TRBV10-3	AISGDREVSGYT
TRBJ2-1	TRBV7-2	ASSLEIYYYNEQF
TRBJ1-1	TRBV19	ASKTGGAGSMNTEAF
TRBJ1-2	TRBV2	ASCTQRATNYGYT
TRBJ1-2	TRBV6-1	ASSEVESRHGYT
TRBJ2-2	TRBV5-1	ASSLSSGTGGVTGELF
TRBJ1-1	TRBV5-4	ASSDGQGRAGTEAF
TRBJ2-3	TRBV12-3/TRBV12-4	ASSTRGTDTQY
TRBJ2-7	TRBV24-1	ATSPGGGTGISYEQY
TRBJ1-2	TRBV6-5	ASSYPGQGTGYT
TRBJ2-2	TRBV5-6	ASSWYGGLDTGELF
TRBJ2-2	TRBV19	ASSILAGDTGELF
TRBJ1-2	TRBV3-1/TRBV3-2	ASSHSVYGYT
TRBJ2-7	TRBV6-5	ATGQGGEQY